This T cell receptor beta chain was found in a study of Ad26.COV2.S vaccination and SARS-CoV-2 variants. Sequenced by immunoSEQ multiplex PCR; TCRdb stores in-frame clones only, minus some. The table lists 350,000 to 450,000 clones, about 90% of them singletons, with 3.9% in the top ten. About this clone itself: What it recognizes is unknown.

Findings of the study overall: The TCR breadth and depth analyses may have produced an underestimate of total T cell responses. Reports say spike-specific CD8+ and CD4+ T cell responses covered substantial breadth after vaccination. Vaccinated individuals (as opposed to placebo recipients) had higher spike-specific TCR breadth. Vaccinated and placebo-treated recipients had similar non-spike TCR breadth.

This CDR3 is built from 17 residues. V lost 4 bases, J lost 0 bases, and 18 bases lay in between. Germline lookup yields CDR1 SGHVS and CDR2 FQNEAQ. The TCR comes from a human donor who had recovered from COVID-19. V is TRBV7-8 and J is TRBJ1-1; tentative D call: TRBD1 (6 bases). Material: peripheral blood, obtained after recovery from COVID-19. This chain's CDR3 is CASSSPSRGTMNTEAFF. CDR3 nucleotide sequence: TGTGCCAGCAGCTCCCCCTCGAGGGGGACAATGAACACTGAAGCTTTCTTT.